The TCR beta chain under discussion was sequenced for a study of T-cell reconstitution after alpha-beta-depleted transplantation in children. General study results and limits: As was reported, about two months after transplant, alpha-beta T cells came from several hundred expanded graft clones. T-cell numbers and diversity one year post-transplant derived largely from freshly generated T cells.

The CDR3 contains 16 residues. CDR1 and CDR2 (germline): SGHVS, FQNEAQ. Trimming stripped 8 bases from V and 2 bases from J, with 19 bases between. Regarding this clonotype: Antigen specificity is unknown.

Molecular barcoding with unique molecular identifiers was used for the TCRbeta library. Using its own MiXCR run on the PCR reads, TCRdb lists one record per CDR3 protein. The sample holds fewer than 550,000 distinct CDR3 sequences; 10% to 12% are singletons and the top ten take approximately 14%. V is TRBV7-8 and J is TRBJ1-5, with D maybe TRBD1 (5 bases). The receptor's source is a female patient aged 2 to 10 who had a stem cell transplant for aplastic anemia, so the T cells may come from the graft donor. This specimen consisted of PBMCs, mostly from graft donor cells, obtained 180 days after TCRalphabeta/CD19-depleted stem cell transplant. CDR3 loop: CASAGTSWTGNQPQHF. The CDR3 DNA reads as TGTGCCAGCGCCGGGACCTCATGGACGGGCAATCAGCCCCAGCATTTT.